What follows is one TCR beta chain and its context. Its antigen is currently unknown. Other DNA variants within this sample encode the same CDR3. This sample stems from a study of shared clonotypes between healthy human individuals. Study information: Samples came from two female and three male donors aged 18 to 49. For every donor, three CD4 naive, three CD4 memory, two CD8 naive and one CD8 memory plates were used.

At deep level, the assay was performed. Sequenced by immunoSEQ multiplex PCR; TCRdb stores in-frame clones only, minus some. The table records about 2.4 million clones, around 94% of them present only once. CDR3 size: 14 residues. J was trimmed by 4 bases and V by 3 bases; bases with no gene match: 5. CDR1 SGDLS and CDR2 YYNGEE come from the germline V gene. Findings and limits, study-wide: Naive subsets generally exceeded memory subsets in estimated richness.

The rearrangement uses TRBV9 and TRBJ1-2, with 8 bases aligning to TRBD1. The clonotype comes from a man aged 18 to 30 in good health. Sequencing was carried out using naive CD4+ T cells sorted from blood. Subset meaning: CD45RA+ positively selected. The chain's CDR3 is CASSEQGAGYGYTF. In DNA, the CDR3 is TGTGCCAGCAGCGAGCAGGGGGCGGGCTATGGCTACACCTTC.